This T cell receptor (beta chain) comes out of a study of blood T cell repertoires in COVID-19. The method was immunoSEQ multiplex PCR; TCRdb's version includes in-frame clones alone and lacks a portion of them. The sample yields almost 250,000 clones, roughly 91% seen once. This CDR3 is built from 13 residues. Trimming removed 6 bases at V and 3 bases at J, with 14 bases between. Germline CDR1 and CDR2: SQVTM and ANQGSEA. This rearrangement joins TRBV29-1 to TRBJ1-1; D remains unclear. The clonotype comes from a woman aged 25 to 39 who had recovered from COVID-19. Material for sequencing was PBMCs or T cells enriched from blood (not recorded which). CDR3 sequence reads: CSVMFGGHTEAFF. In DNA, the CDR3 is TGCAGCGTAATGTTCGGTGGGCACACTGAAGCTTTCTTT.